One and the same sample provided the 30 T cell receptor beta chains below, sequenced in a study of Ad26.COV2.S vaccination and SARS-CoV-2 variants. Treatment of the sample: some 19 received Ad26.COV2.S at low or high dose, single or two shots; 5 received placebo; per-sample allocation not given. Following the first vaccine or placebo injection, samples were taken on day 63. Clones were sequenced by immunoSEQ multiplex PCR, and TCRdb holds only the in-frame ones, with some missing. This sample has 440,000 or so clones, with roughly 91% found just once. The sample in question was peripheral blood, obtained in a trial of Ad26.COV2.S vaccine versus placebo. The receptors stem from a person between 18 and 65 years old who received the Ad26.COV2.S COVID-19 vaccine or a placebo.

The chain joins TRBV6-5 to TRBJ2-6; D could derive from TRBD1 or TRBD2 (6 bases each). This CDR3 has 15 residues. CDR1 is MNHEY, CDR2 SVGAGI, per germline. V shed 5 bases and J shed 4 bases, with 12 bases lying between them. This chain's CDR3 is CASSHGGSGANVLTF. The CDR3 region has the DNA TGTGCCAGCAGTCACGGGGGCTCCGGGGCCAACGTCCTGACTTTC.

The rearrangement links TRBV28 to TRBJ1-3; tentative D call: TRBD1 (5 bases). Germline CDR1 MDHEN, CDR2 SYDVKM. The ends were cut back, 3 bases at V and 7 bases at J, with 13 bases in the middle. The length of the CDR3 is 14 residues. DNA for the CDR3: TGTGCCAGCAGTTTGGCCCAGGGTGGTAACACCATATATTTT. Its translation: CASSLAQGGNTIYF.

V and J are TRBV28 and TRBJ2-2, with TRBD1 matching over 7 bases. With 6 bases clipped from V and 6 bases from J, the junction kept 7 bases outside the gene matches. Germline assignment: CDR1 MDHEN and CDR2 SYDVKM. The CDR3 loop spans 14 amino acids. For the CDR3, the DNA is TGTGCCAGCAGAGAAGACAGGGTGGCCGGGGAGCTGTTTTTT. This translates into CASREDRVAGELFF.

This sequence joins TRBV28 and TRBJ2-2; no clear D. Germline lookup yields CDR1 MDHEN and CDR2 SYDVKM. There are 12 residues in the CDR3. The V end lost 2 bases, the J end lost 6 bases, and 4 bases lay between the germline ends. The CDR3 sequence: CASSLLSGELFF. The CDR3 DNA reads TGTGCCAGCAGTTTACTCTCCGGGGAGCTGTTTTTT.

CDR3 sequence: CATSRGTGSMNTEAFF. CDR3 in DNA: TGTGCCACCAGCAGGGGGACAGGGTCAATGAACACTGAAGCTTTCTTT. V and J are TRBV15 and TRBJ1-1, with 9 nucleotides matching TRBD1. The germline V gene has CDR1 LNHNV and CDR2 YYDKDF (reference sequence). The CDR3 has 16 amino acids. J gave up 0 bases and V 3 bases, and 5 bases lay outside the gene matches. Full variable domain (missing parts from reference TRBV15 and TRBJ1-1): DAMVIQNPRYQVTQFGKPVTLSCSQTLNHNVMYWYQQKSSQAPKLLFHYYDKDFNNEADTPDNFQSRRPNTSFCFLDIRSPGLGDTAMYLCATSRGTGSMNTEAFFGQGTRLTVV.

The chain uses TRBV9 and TRBJ2-1; D unresolved. Trimming shortened V by 4 bases and J by 3 bases, and 8 bases separated the two germline ends. The CDR3 is 13 residues long. The germline V gene has CDR1 SGDLS and CDR2 YYNGEE. This CDR3 reads CASSSNSYNEQFF. The CDR3 coding sequence is TGTGCCAGCAGCTCCAACAGCTACAATGAGCAGTTCTTC.

The chain joins TRBV30 to TRBJ2-3; 12 bases are a match to TRBD2. Germline CDR1 is GTSNPN and CDR2 is SVGIG (reference sequence). This CDR3 contains 19 residues. Losses at the gene ends were 2 bases for V and 0 bases for J; bases not matched to a gene: 12. The CDR3 DNA sequence: TGTGCCTGGAGTACTCCATCGACACTAGCGGGAGGCAGCACAGATACGCAGTATTTT. Translating it yields CAWSTPSTLAGGSTDTQYF.

The chain is built from TRBV7-8 and TRBJ2-3; no reliable D call. In germline, CDR1 is SGHVS, CDR2 FQNEAQ. The CDR3 extends over 14 amino acids. Trimming pared 3 bases from V and 2 bases from J, leaving 9 bases between. CDR3 sequence: CASSLGSLTDTQYF. The CDR3 DNA reads TGTGCCAGCAGCTTGGGGTCCCTCACAGATACGCAGTATTTT.

The chain carries TRBV5-5 and TRBJ2-5, with 10 nucleotides matching TRBD2. V shed 0 bases and J 3 bases; nucleotides not matched to a gene: 5. Looked up from germline, CDR1 is SGHKS and CDR2 is YYEKEE (reference sequence). The CDR3 runs to 16 residues. In DNA, the CDR3 is TGTGCCAGCAGCTTGGCAGCTAGCGGGAGTAAAGAGACCCAGTACTTC. Translated, it gives CASSLAASGSKETQYF.

The rearrangement uses TRBV7-2 and TRBJ2-3; weak D call: TRBD2 (6 bases). The length of the CDR3 is 16 residues. The germline gives CDR1 SGHTA, CDR2 FQGNSA. V lost 1 base, J lost 0 bases, and 11 bases lay in between. Written as DNA, the CDR3 is TGTGCCAGCAGCTTAGACCGGGAGACTAGCACAGATACGCAGTATTTT. This encodes CASSLDRETSTDTQYF.

The chain carries TRBV5-1 and TRBJ2-6, with D maybe TRBD2 (5 bases). V was clipped by 0 bases and J by 0 bases, with 10 bases between them. CDR1 is SGHRS and CDR2 is YFSETQ in the germline V gene. The CDR3 contains 17 residues. CDR3 coding DNA: TGCGCCAGCAGCTTGGTCTCAACTAGCTCTGGGGCCAACGTCCTGACTTTC. This encodes CASSLVSTSSGANVLTF.

The chain is built from TRBV9 and TRBJ2-3; weak D call: TRBD2 (6 bases). The CDR3 totals 15 residues. V lost 2 bases to trimming and J lost 5 bases, with 15 bases between them. Germline assignment: CDR1 SGDLS and CDR2 YYNGEE. The CDR3 reads CASSVETSRGDTQYF. The CDR3 DNA sequence: TGTGCCAGCAGCGTCGAGACTAGTAGAGGAGATACGCAGTATTTT.

The chain uses TRBV4-3 and TRBJ1-3; TRBD1 matches 8 bases. V shed 3 bases and J 5 bases; nucleotides not matched to a gene: 6. The CDR3 extends over 15 amino acids. The germline gives CDR1 LGHNA, CDR2 YSLEER. The CDR3 is CASSQGTGARNTIYF. DNA for the CDR3: TGCGCCAGCAGCCAGGGGACAGGCGCTCGAAACACCATATATTTT.

The gene calls are TRBV27 and TRBJ2-6; a possible D gene is TRBD1 (5 bases). The germline CDR1 and CDR2 sequences are MNHEY and SMNVEV (reference sequence). Trimming shortened V by 3 bases and J by 1 base, and 16 bases separated the two germline ends. The CDR3 runs 18 residues. CDR3 in amino acids: CASSLSAGMGSGANVLTF. CDR3 DNA sequence: TGTGCCAGCAGTTTGTCGGCAGGGATGGGATCTGGGGCCAACGTCCTGACTTTC.

The genes are TRBV7-9 and TRBJ1-6; D gene unclear. This CDR3 spans 16 amino acids. Trimming removed 5 bases at V and 5 bases at J, with 16 bases between. CDR1 is SEHNR, CDR2 FQNEAQ, per germline (reference sequence). CDR3 in DNA: TGTGCCAGCAGCCCCAGCTTGGGCCTCAATAATTCACCCCTCCACTTT. It specifies CASSPSLGLNNSPLHF.

V usage is TRBV27 and J usage is TRBJ2-7; 11 bases match TRBD2. V shed 5 bases and J 9 bases; nucleotides not matched to a gene: 9. The germline CDR1 and CDR2 sequences are MNHEY and SMNVEV (reference sequence). The CDR3 length is 14 residues. This CDR3 is CASSNSGGATGQYF. As DNA, the CDR3 is TGTGCCAGCAGTAATAGCGGGGGGGCTACGGGGCAGTACTTC.

V is TRBV4-1 and J is TRBJ2-2; 10 bases are shared with TRBD2. In germline, CDR1 is MGHRA, CDR2 YSYEKL. CDR3 size: 17 residues. V lost 2 bases to trimming and J lost 0 bases; unmatched junction nucleotides: 3. As DNA, the CDR3 is TGCGCCAGCAGCCAACCCGGACTAGCGGCGAACACCGGGGAGCTGTTTTTT. Its translation: CASSQPGLAANTGELFF.

This chain uses TRBV2 with TRBJ2-1; 12 positions agree with TRBD2. J gave up 8 bases and V 6 bases, and 8 bases lay outside the gene matches. From germline, CDR1 is SNHLY and CDR2 FYNNEI. There are 15 residues in the CDR3. The CDR3 is CASRAASGRADEQFF. In DNA, the CDR3 is TGTGCCAGCAGGGCCGCTAGCGGGAGGGCCGATGAGCAGTTCTTC.

The chain is built from TRBV11-2 and TRBJ2-5, with 9 positions matching TRBD2. The CDR3 contains 14 residues. The junction had 2 bases not matched to a gene; V was cut back by 2 bases and J by 4 bases. Per germline, CDR1 SGHAT and CDR2 FQNNGV. The CDR3 DNA reads TGTGCCAGCAGCTTAAGCGGGGGGAGAGAGACCCAGTACTTC. Translated: CASSLSGGRETQYF.

The rearrangement uses TRBV2 and TRBJ2-1, with 13 nucleotides matching TRBD2. The ends lost 4 bases at V and 3 bases at J; junction bases unmatched: 0. The germline V gene encodes CDR1 SNHLY and CDR2 FYNNEI. The CDR3 is 15 residues long. The chain's CDR3 is CASSGTSGGYNEQFF. The CDR3 bases are TGTGCCAGCAGTGGGACTAGCGGGGGCTACAATGAGCAGTTCTTC.

This clone was seen only once. The V call is TRBV15, the J call TRBJ2-6; unclear D gene. Looked up from germline, CDR1 is LNHNV and CDR2 is YYDKDF (reference sequence). CDR3 length: 16 amino acids. The V gene lost 0 bases and the J gene lost 0 bases, with 6 bases spanning the gap. The DNA for the CDR3 is TGTGCCACCAGCAGAGACGGAGACTCTGGGGCCAACGTCCTGACTTTC. Translated: CATSRDGDSGANVLTF.

V and J are TRBV12-2 and TRBJ2-7; the table's D call, TRBD1, was not checked against the DNA. TRBV12-2 is listed as a pseudogene. This CDR3 is built from 17 residues. CDR3 in DNA: TGTGCAAGTCGCCCGGACCCACGGACAGGAGCCTCCTACGAGCAGTACTTC. This codes for CASRPDPRTGASYEQYF.

This rearrangement joins TRBV7-8 to TRBJ1-1; tentative D call: TRBD1 (6 bases). Trimming pared 3 bases from V and 10 bases from J, leaving 18 bases between. Germline CDR1 SGHVS, CDR2 FQNEAQ. This CDR3 is 14 amino acids long. This CDR3 reads CASSFAGAGGRAFF. CDR3 coding DNA: TGTGCCAGCAGCTTCGCGGGGGCAGGAGGAAGAGCTTTCTTT. The full variable domain, in which reference TRBV7-8 and TRBJ1-1 provide the parts outside the CDR3, is GAGVSQSPRYKVAKRGQDVALRCDPISGHVSLFWYQQALGQGPEFLTYFQNEAQLDKSGLPSDRFFAERPEGSVSTLKIQRTQQEDSAVYLCASSFAGAGGRAFFGQGTRLTVV.

This chain connects TRBV7-2 to TRBJ1-1; no firm D call. Germline assignment: CDR1 SGHTA and CDR2 FQGNSA. Deletions cut 5 bases from V and 4 bases from J, with 14 bases between. The CDR3 consists of 14 residues. The CDR3 region is CASSAHRDSTEAFF. Written as DNA, the CDR3 is TGTGCCAGCAGCGCACACCGTGATTCCACTGAAGCTTTCTTT.

This sequence joins TRBV5-1 and TRBJ2-3; TRBD1 matches at 7 bases. CDR3 length: 15 residues. The V gene end was trimmed by 0 bases and the J gene end by 5 bases; junction bases not matched to a gene: 6. Germline lookup yields CDR1 SGHRS and CDR2 YFSETQ. CDR3 protein: CASSLAGGVEDTQYF. The CDR3 DNA reads TGCGCCAGCAGCTTGGCAGGGGGTGTTGAAGATACGCAGTATTTT.

The chain joins TRBV7-8 to TRBJ2-1; D is tentatively TRBD1 or TRBD2 (5 bases each). With 1 base removed from V and 8 bases from J, the gap between germline ends came to 18 bases. This CDR3 has 16 amino acids. Germline CDR1 SGHVS, CDR2 FQNEAQ. For the CDR3, the DNA is TGTGCCAGCAGCTTAGAAGGGACCGGTAGGGAATATGAGCAGTTCTTC. Encoded protein: CASSLEGTGREYEQFF.

V and J are TRBV3-1 (or the pseudogene TRBV3-2) and TRBJ1-2; D call uncertain. The ends were cut back, 4 bases at V and 0 bases at J, with 15 bases in the middle. The germline CDR1 and CDR2 sequences are LGHDT and YNNKEL (reference sequence). The CDR3 runs 16 residues. CDR3 region: CASSPLPTLPNYGYTF. The CDR3 DNA reads TGTGCCAGCAGCCCTCTCCCCACGCTACCTAACTATGGCTACACCTTC.

The rearrangement links TRBV7-9 to TRBJ2-3; 8 positions match TRBD1. V was clipped by 2 bases and J by 2 bases; unmatched bases: 3. From germline, CDR1 is SEHNR and CDR2 FQNEAQ (reference sequence). The CDR3 is made up of 15 amino acids. Written as DNA, the CDR3 is TGTGCCAGCAGCTTAAGACAGGGGTACACAGATACGCAGTATTTT. Protein sequence: CASSLRQGYTDTQYF.

The genes are TRBV4-2 and TRBJ1-1; D call uncertain. Deletions cut 0 bases from V and 3 bases from J, with 8 bases between. This CDR3 is 14 amino acids long. CDR1 is LGHNA and CDR2 is YNFKEQ in the germline V gene. CDR3 DNA: TGTGCCAGCAGCCAAGATTCGGTGGACACTGAAGCTTTCTTT. Protein product: CASSQDSVDTEAFF.

The V and J genes are TRBV18 and TRBJ2-5; D perhaps matches TRBD2 (6 bases). This CDR3 is 15 amino acids long. Germline CDR1 and CDR2: KGHSH and LQKENI. V lost 2 bases and J 5 bases, leaving 15 bases between the germline ends. The CDR3 sequence: CASSPGLLVAETQYF. CDR3 coding DNA: TGTGCCAGCTCACCAGGACTATTAGTTGCGGAGACCCAGTACTTC.